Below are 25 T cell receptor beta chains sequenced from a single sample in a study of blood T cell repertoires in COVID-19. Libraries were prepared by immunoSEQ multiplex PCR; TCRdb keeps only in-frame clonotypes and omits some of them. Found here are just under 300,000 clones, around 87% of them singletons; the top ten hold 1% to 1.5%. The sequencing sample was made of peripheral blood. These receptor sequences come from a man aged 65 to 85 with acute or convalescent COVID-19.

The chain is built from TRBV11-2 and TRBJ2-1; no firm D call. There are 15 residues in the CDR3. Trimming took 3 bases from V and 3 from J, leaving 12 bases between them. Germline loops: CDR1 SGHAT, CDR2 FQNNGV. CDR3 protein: CASSLSSGNYNEQFF. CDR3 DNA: TGTGCCAGCAGCTTGTCATCAGGAAACTACAATGAGCAGTTCTTC.

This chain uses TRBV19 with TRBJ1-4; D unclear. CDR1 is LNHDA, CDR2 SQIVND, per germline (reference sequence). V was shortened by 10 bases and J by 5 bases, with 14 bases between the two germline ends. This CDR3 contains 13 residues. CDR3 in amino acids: CAIPDWENEKLFF. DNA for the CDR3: TGTGCCATTCCGGATTGGGAGAATGAAAAACTGTTTTTT.

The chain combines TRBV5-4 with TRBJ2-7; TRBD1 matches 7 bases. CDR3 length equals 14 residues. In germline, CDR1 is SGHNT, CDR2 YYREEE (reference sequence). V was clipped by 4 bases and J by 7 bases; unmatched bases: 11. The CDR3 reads CASSPGTRGLEQYF. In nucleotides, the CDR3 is TGTGCCAGCAGCCCGGGCACTAGGGGGCTGGAGCAGTACTTC.

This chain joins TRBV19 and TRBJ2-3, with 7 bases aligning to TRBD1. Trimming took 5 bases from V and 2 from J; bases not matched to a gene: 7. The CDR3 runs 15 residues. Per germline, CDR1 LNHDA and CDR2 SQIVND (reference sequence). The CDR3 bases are TGTGCCAGTAGTCTAGGGACAGACTACACAGATACGCAGTATTTT. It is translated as CASSLGTDYTDTQYF.

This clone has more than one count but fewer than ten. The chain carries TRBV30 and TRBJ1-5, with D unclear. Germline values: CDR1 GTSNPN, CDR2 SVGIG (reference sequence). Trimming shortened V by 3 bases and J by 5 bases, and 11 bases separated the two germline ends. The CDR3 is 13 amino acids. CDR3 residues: CAWSLGQDQPQHF. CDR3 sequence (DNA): TGTGCCTGGAGCTTGGGCCAAGATCAGCCCCAGCATTTT.

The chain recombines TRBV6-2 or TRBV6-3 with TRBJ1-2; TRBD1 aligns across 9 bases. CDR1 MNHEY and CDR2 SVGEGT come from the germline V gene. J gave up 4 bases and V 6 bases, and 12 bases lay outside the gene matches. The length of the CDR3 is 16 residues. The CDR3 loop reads CASSPTPGQGSYGYTF. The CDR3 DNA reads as TGTGCCAGCAGCCCCACCCCGGGACAGGGTTCCTATGGCTACACCTTC.

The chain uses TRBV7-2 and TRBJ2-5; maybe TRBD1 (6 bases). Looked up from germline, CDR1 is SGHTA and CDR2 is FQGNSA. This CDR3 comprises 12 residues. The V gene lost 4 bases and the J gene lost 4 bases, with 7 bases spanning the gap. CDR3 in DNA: TGTGCCAGCAGCTACAGGGCAGAGACCCAGTACTTC. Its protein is CASSYRAETQYF.

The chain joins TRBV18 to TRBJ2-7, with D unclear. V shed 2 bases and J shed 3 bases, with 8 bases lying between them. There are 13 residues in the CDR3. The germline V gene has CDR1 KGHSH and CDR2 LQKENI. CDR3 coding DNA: TGTGCCAGCTCACCAAACCAGAACTACGAGCAGTACTTC. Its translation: CASSPNQNYEQYF.

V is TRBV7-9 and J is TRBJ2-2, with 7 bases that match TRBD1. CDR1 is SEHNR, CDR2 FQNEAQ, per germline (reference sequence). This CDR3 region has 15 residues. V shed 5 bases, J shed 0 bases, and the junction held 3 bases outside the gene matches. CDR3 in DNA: TGTGCCAGCAGCACCACAGGGGCGAACACCGGGGAGCTGTTTTTT. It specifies CASSTTGANTGELFF.

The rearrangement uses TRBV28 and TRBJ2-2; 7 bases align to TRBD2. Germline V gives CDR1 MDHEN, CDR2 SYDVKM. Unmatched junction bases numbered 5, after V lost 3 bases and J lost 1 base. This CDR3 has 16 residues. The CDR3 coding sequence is TGTGCCAGCAGTTTTTTGGGACTACTGAACACCGGGGAGCTGTTTTTT. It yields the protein CASSFLGLLNTGELFF.

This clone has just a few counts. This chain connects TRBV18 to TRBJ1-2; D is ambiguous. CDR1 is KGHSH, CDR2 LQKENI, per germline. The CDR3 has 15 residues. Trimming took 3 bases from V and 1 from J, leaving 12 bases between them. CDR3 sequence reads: CASSPSVSVNYGYTF. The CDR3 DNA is TGTGCCAGCTCACCGTCTGTCTCAGTTAACTATGGCTACACCTTC.

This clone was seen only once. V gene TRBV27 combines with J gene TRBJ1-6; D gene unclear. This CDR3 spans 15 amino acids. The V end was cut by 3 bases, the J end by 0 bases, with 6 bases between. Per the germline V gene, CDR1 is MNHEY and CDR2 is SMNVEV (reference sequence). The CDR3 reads CASSFESSYNSPLHF. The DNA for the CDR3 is TGTGCCAGCAGTTTTGAGAGCTCCTATAATTCACCCCTCCACTTT.

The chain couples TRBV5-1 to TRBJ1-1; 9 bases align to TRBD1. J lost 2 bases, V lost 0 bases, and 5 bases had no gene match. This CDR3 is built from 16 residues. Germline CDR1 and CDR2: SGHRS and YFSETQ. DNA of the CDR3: TGCGCCAGCAGCTTGGAGGGACAGGGACAAAACACTGAAGCTTTCTTT. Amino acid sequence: CASSLEGQGQNTEAFF. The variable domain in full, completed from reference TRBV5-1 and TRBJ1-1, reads KAGVTQTPRYLIKTRGQQVTLSCSPISGHRSVSWYQQTPGQGLQFLFEYFSETQRNKGNFPGRFSGRQFSNSRSEMNVSTLELGDSALYLCASSLEGQGQNTEAFFGQGTRLTVV.

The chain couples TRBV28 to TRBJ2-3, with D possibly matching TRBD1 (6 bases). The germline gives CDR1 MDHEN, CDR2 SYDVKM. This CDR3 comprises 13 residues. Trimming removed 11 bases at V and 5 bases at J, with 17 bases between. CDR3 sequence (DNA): TGTGCCGCAGGGGCAGGGATGGGAGATACGCAGTATTTT. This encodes CAAGAGMGDTQYF.

CDR3 region: CSVVEGSDTQYF. In nucleotides, the CDR3 is TGCAGCGTGGTTGAGGGTAGCGATACGCAGTATTTT. The V call is TRBV29-1, the J call TRBJ2-3; weak D call: TRBD2 (5 bases). V lost 6 bases and J 6 bases, leaving 13 bases between the germline ends. The CDR3 is 12 residues long. The germline V gene has CDR1 SQVTM and CDR2 ANQGSEA.

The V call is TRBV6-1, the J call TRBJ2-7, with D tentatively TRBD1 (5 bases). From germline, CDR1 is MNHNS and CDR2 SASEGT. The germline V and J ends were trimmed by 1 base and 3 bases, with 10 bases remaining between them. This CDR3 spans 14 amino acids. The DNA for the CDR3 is TGTGCCAGCAGTGAAGTGGGGCAGTACTACGAGCAGTACTTC. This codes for CASSEVGQYYEQYF.

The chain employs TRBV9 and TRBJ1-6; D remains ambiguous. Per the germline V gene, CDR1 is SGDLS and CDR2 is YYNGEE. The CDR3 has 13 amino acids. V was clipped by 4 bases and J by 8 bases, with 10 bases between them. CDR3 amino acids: CASSLNRDSPLHF. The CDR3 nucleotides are TGTGCCAGCAGCCTCAACCGGGATTCACCCCTCCACTTT.

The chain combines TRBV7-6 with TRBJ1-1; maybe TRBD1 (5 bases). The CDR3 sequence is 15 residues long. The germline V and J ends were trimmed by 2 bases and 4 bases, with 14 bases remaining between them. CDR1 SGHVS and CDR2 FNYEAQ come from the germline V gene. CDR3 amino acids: CASSLYGGGGTEAFF. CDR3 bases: TGTGCCAGCAGCTTATACGGGGGTGGTGGCACTGAAGCTTTCTTT.

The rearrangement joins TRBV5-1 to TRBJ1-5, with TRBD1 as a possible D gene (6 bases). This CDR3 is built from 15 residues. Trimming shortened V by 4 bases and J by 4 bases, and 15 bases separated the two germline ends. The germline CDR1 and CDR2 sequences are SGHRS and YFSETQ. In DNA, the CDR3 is TGCGCCAGCAGCCCGACTGACAGGTTTAATCAGCCCCAGCATTTT. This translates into CASSPTDRFNQPQHF.

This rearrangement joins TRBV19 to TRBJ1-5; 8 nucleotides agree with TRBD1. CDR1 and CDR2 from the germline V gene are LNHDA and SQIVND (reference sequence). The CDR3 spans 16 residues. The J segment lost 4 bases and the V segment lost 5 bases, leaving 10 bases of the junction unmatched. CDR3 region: CASSSRWTGKNQPQHF. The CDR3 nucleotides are TGTGCCAGTAGTTCTCGTTGGACAGGGAAGAATCAGCCCCAGCATTTT.

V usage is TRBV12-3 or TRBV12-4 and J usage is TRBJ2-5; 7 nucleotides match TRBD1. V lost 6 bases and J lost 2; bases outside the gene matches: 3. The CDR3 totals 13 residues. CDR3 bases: TGTGCCAGCAGCGACAGGGTTCAAGAGACCCAGTACTTC. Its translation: CASSDRVQETQYF.

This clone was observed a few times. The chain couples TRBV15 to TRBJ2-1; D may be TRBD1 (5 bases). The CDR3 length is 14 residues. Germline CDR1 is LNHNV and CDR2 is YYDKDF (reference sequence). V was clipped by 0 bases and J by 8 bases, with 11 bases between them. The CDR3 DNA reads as TGTGCCACCAGCAGAGATTTAGGCAGGGATGAGCAGTTCTTC. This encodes CATSRDLGRDEQFF.

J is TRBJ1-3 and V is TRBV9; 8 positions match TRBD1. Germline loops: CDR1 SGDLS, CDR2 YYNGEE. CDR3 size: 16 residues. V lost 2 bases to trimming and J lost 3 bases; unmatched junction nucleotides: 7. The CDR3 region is CASSVQDRGFGNTIYF. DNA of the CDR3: TGTGCCAGCAGCGTGCAAGACAGGGGTTTTGGAAACACCATATATTTT.

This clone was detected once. The CDR3 DNA reads TGCGCCAGCAGCCAAGATCTGGAGGGCCTAGCTCCAAACTATGGCTACACCTTC. Protein: CASSQDLEGLAPNYGYTF. The chain couples TRBV4-3 to TRBJ1-2; D gene ambiguous. CDR3 size: 18 residues. Trimming removed 0 bases at V and 2 bases at J, with 19 bases between. Looked up from germline, CDR1 is LGHNA and CDR2 is YSLEER.

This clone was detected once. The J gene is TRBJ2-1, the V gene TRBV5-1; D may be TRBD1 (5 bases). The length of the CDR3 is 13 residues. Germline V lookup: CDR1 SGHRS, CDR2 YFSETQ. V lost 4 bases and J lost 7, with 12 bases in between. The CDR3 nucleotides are TGCGCCAGCAGCCCCGCGACAGTTAATGAGCAGTTCTTC. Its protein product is CASSPATVNEQFF.